The sequence of this T cell receptor (beta chain) was determined in a study of HIV-infected children after antiretroviral therapy interruption. Study summary: EBV and CMV exposure was recorded in most children. Broader study findings: After treatment interruption started, naive CD4+ CDR3 overlap across time points dropped. The Gini coefficient of naive CD4+ repertoires rose, returning to baseline by 3 years.

A 3' RACE protocol on RNA, with unique molecular identifiers, produced the TCR library. TCRdb re-called the 3' RACE reads through MiXCR, storing one row per CDR3 protein. The data show some 41,000 distinct CDR3 sequences, about 6% seen once. The CDR3 loop spans 13 amino acids. The V gene's germline CDR1 is MNHNS and CDR2 SASEGT. The V gene lost 6 bases and the J gene lost 2 bases, with 10 bases spanning the gap. This clonotype was observed at least ten times. Its antigen is unidentified. Treatment meaning: PENTA 11 planned treatment interruption arm or continuous ART arm. Naive CD4+ CD45RA+ CD45RO- T cells were FACS-sorted from thawed PBMCs.

This clonotype was obtained from a pool of human donors with HIV. Material: CD45RA+ CD4+ T cells from PBMCs, pooled from several time points, obtained from a donor given antiretroviral therapy, either interrupted or continuous. Described subset: naive CD4+ CD45RA+ CD45RO- T cells. The rearrangement uses TRBV6-1 and TRBJ2-5, with D hard to call. Here the CDR3 reads CASRRLQQETQYF. The CDR3, as DNA: TGTGCCAGCAGACGACTCCAGCAAGAGACCCAGTACTTC.